This T cell receptor (beta chain) was documented in a study of T cell responses to AZD1222 COVID-19 vaccine. General study points: Repertoire sampling occurred only after the peak T cell response.

Produced via immunoSEQ multiplex PCR; TCRdb's table is partial and in-frame only. The table records about 160,000 clones, 90% of them present only once. In the case of this clone: Its specificity is not known.

Germline values: CDR1 LGHNA, CDR2 YNFKEQ. The CDR3 consists of 15 residues. V was trimmed by 0 bases and J by 1 base, leaving 9 bases between them. The origin of this receptor is an adult who received the AZD1222 COVID-19 vaccine. This sample comprised peripheral blood, obtained 28 days after the second AZD1222 dose. The chain has TRBV4-2 and TRBJ1-1, with D unclear. CDR3 region: CASSQERNSNTEAFF. The DNA for the CDR3 is TGTGCCAGCAGCCAAGAGCGGAATTCGAACACTGAAGCTTTCTTT.